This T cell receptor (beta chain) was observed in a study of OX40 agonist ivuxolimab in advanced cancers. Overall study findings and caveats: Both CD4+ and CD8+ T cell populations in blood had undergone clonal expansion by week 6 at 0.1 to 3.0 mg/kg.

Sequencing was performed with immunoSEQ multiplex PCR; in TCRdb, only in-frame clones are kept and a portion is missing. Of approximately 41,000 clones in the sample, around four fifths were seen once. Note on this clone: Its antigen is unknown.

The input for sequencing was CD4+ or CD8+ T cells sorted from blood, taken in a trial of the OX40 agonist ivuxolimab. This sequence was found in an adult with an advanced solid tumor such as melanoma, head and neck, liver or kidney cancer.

CDR3 loop: CASSSRQGEETQYF. DNA of the CDR3: TGTGCCAGCAGCTCAAGACAGGGGGAAGAGACCCAGTACTTC. The rearrangement joins TRBV5-4 to TRBJ2-5; 9 bases map to TRBD1. CDR3 length equals 14 residues. In germline, CDR1 is SGHNT, CDR2 YYREEE (reference sequence). V was clipped by 3 bases and J by 3 bases; unmatched bases: 3.